One sample yielded the 22 T cell receptor beta chains listed below, sequenced in a study of cytomegalovirus exposure and HLA in healthy donors. The method was immunoSEQ multiplex PCR; TCRdb's version includes in-frame clones alone and lacks a portion of them. The sample lists 150,000 to 200,000 clones, 81% occurring once. Sequencing used PBMCs. These receptors were taken from a woman aged 25-40 years in good health and CMV-seronegative.

This chain joins TRBV28 and TRBJ1-4, with D possibly being TRBD1 (6 bases). Between the trimmed V and J ends, which lost 6 bases and 3 bases, there was a span of 14 bases. The CDR3 totals 15 residues. Germline V gives CDR1 MDHEN, CDR2 SYDVKM. CDR3 coding DNA: TGTGCCAGCAGGGGTACAGGGATAGCTAATGAAAAACTGTTTTTT. Translating gives CASRGTGIANEKLFF. The whole variable domain, filled in from reference TRBV28 and TRBJ1-4, reads DVKVTQSSRYLVKRTGEKVFLECVQDMDHENMFWYRQDPGLGLRLIYFSYDVKMKEKGDIPEGYSVSREKKERFSLILESASTNQTSMYLCASRGTGIANEKLFFGSGTQLSVL.

The chain is built from TRBV2 and TRBJ1-5; the D is unclear. In germline, CDR1 is SNHLY, CDR2 FYNNEI. This CDR3 is 15 amino acids long. V lost 3 bases and J 0 bases, leaving 9 bases between the germline ends. CDR3 bases: TGTGCCAGCAGTGAGCGGTTTATTAGCAATCAGCCCCAGCATTTT. Translated, it gives CASSERFISNQPQHF.

V is TRBV29-1 and J is TRBJ2-7; 8 nucleotides match TRBD1. The CDR3 is 16 residues long. With 1 base clipped from V and 5 bases from J, the junction kept 13 bases outside the gene matches. The germline V gene encodes CDR1 SQVTM and CDR2 ANQGSEA. The chain's CDR3 is CSVEVPQGAWGDEQYF. The CDR3 region has the DNA TGCAGCGTTGAAGTACCTCAGGGGGCGTGGGGAGACGAGCAGTACTTC.

The chain links TRBV5-1 to TRBJ2-1; 11 nucleotides align to TRBD2. This CDR3 is built from 16 residues. J was trimmed by 3 bases and V by 2 bases; bases with no gene match: 4. Germline lookup yields CDR1 SGHRS and CDR2 YFSETQ. This CDR3 reads CASSLRLAGNYNEQFF. The CDR3 DNA reads as TGCGCCAGCAGCTTAAGACTAGCGGGGAACTACAATGAGCAGTTCTTC.

The rearrangement joins TRBV5-6 to TRBJ2-2, with 8 bases lining up with TRBD2. From germline, CDR1 is SGHDT and CDR2 YYEEEE. The CDR3 totals 18 residues. Trimming cost V 4 bases and J 5 bases; bases outside gene matches: 16. The CDR3 nucleotides are TGTGCCAGCAGCCTCAATAAAATAGCGGGGAAGGCAACCGGGGAGCTGTTTTTT. This codes for CASSLNKIAGKATGELFF.

The chain combines TRBV11-2 with TRBJ2-2, with unresolved D. Germline loops: CDR1 SGHAT, CDR2 FQNNGV. This CDR3 is built from 15 residues. The V and J ends lost 1 base and 7 bases respectively, with 13 bases between them. CDR3 protein: CASSLGRITVGELFF. CDR3 nucleotide sequence: TGTGCCAGCAGCTTAGGGCGGATCACCGTCGGGGAGCTGTTTTTT.

The rearrangement links TRBV5-1 to TRBJ1-1; no firm D call. Germline V gene lookup returns CDR1 SGHRS and CDR2 YFSETQ. This CDR3 has 14 amino acids. Trimming left V 0 bases short and J 5 bases short, with 11 bases between. The CDR3 is CASSLDSLGTEAFF. CDR3 DNA: TGCGCCAGCAGCTTGGACAGCTTGGGTACTGAAGCTTTCTTT. Looking up the rest from reference TRBV5-1 and TRBJ1-1 gives the full variable domain: KAGVTQTPRYLIKTRGQQVTLSCSPISGHRSVSWYQQTPGQGLQFLFEYFSETQRNKGNFPGRFSGRQFSNSRSEMNVSTLELGDSALYLCASSLDSLGTEAFFGQGTRLTVV.

The rearrangement joins TRBV6-5 to TRBJ1-2; TRBD1 is a possible D gene (6 bases). The CDR3 is 16 amino acids. With 2 bases removed from V and 5 bases from J, the gap between germline ends came to 18 bases. Per germline, CDR1 MNHEY and CDR2 SVGAGI. CDR3 sequence: CASSYGGAGVAYGYTF. CDR3 nucleotide sequence: TGTGCCAGCAGTTACGGGGGCGCAGGGGTGGCTTATGGCTACACCTTC.

The CDR3 loop reads CASSFTAVGETQYF. The CDR3 DNA reads as TGTGCCAGCAGCTTCACGGCGGTCGGGGAGACCCAGTACTTC. This chain links TRBV11-2 with TRBJ2-5; D not certain. The V end lost 3 bases, the J end lost 5 bases, and 13 bases lay between the germline ends. The germline gives CDR1 SGHAT, CDR2 FQNNGV. This CDR3 comprises 14 residues. The variable domain in full, completed from reference TRBV11-2 and TRBJ2-5, reads EAGVAQSPRYKIIEKRQSVAFWCNPISGHATLYWYQQILGQGPKLLIQFQNNGVVDDSQLPKDRFSAERLKGVDSTLKIQPAKLEDSAVYLCASSFTAVGETQYFGPGTRLLVL.

This clone appeared a single time. The CDR3 DNA reads TGTGCCAGCACGGACGGGGGCTACGAGCAGTACTTC. Amino acids: CASTDGGYEQYF. This sequence joins TRBV2 and TRBJ2-7; a possible D gene is TRBD2 (6 bases). Germline V gene lookup returns CDR1 SNHLY and CDR2 FYNNEI. The CDR3 consists of 12 residues. Between the trimmed V and J ends, which lost 7 bases and 3 bases, there was a span of 10 bases.

This chain links TRBV10-3 with TRBJ2-5, with D possibly TRBD1 on 6 matching bases. Trimming cost V 6 bases and J 1 base, with 15 bases left between them. Germline V lookup: CDR1 ENHRY, CDR2 SYGVKD. The CDR3 contains 15 residues. CDR3 loop: CAIRPDTGTQETQYF. CDR3 sequence (DNA): TGTGCCATCAGACCGGACACAGGGACCCAAGAGACCCAGTACTTC.

The chain links TRBV10-2 to TRBJ2-7, with TRBD2 matching over 9 bases. Germline loops: CDR1 WSHSY, CDR2 SAAADI. CDR3 length: 16 residues. V lost 4 bases and J lost 1; bases outside the gene matches: 8. Here the CDR3 reads CASSVTSGHPSYEQYF. The CDR3 bases are TGCGCCAGCAGTGTCACTAGCGGGCACCCTTCCTACGAGCAGTACTTC.

This chain joins TRBV5-1 and TRBJ1-2; maybe TRBD1 (6 bases). V was shortened by 2 bases and J by 6 bases, with 11 bases between the two germline ends. CDR1 and CDR2 from the germline V gene are SGHRS and YFSETQ. The CDR3 contains 13 residues. As DNA, the CDR3 is TGCGCCAGCAGCTTCCCAGGGACAAATGGCTACACCTTC. Translation gives CASSFPGTNGYTF. The full variable domain, rest sourced from reference TRBV5-1 and TRBJ1-2, is KAGVTQTPRYLIKTRGQQVTLSCSPISGHRSVSWYQQTPGQGLQFLFEYFSETQRNKGNFPGRFSGRQFSNSRSEMNVSTLELGDSALYLCASSFPGTNGYTFGSGTRLTVV.

The V gene is TRBV11-2, the J gene TRBJ1-4; TRBD1 is a possible D gene (6 bases). Germline values: CDR1 SGHAT, CDR2 FQNNGV. The CDR3 covers 16 residues. V gave up 2 bases and J gave up 0 bases, with 10 bases separating them. Here the CDR3 reads CASSLSGGSTNEKLFF. The CDR3 bases are TGTGCCAGCAGCTTAAGCGGGGGCTCAACTAATGAAAAACTGTTTTTT.

The chain has TRBV10-3 and TRBJ2-3; 14 bases fit TRBD2. The CDR3 is 15 amino acids. With V trimmed by 10 bases and J by 4 bases, 7 bases remained unmatched. Germline CDR1 ENHRY, CDR2 SYGVKD. The CDR3 is CATTPGLAGADTQYF. The CDR3 DNA reads as TGTGCCACCACCCCGGGACTAGCGGGAGCAGATACGCAGTATTTT.

This chain connects TRBV28 to TRBJ1-2; TRBD1 agrees at 7 bases. The trim removed 6 bases at V and 12 bases at J, leaving 19 bases unmatched. From germline, CDR1 is MDHEN and CDR2 SYDVKM. This CDR3 has 15 amino acids. The CDR3 DNA is TGTGCCAGCAGACCCCTAACAGGGGTGGGCGCGGTGGACACCTTC. As protein: CASRPLTGVGAVDTF.

This clone has only a few counts. The rearrangement uses TRBV27 and TRBJ1-2, with a weak D call TRBD1 (6 bases). This CDR3 region has 15 residues. The V gene's germline CDR1 is MNHEY and CDR2 SMNVEV (reference sequence). V was shortened by 6 bases and J by 7 bases, with 21 bases between the two germline ends. The CDR3 region is CASSRKQGSSSGYTF. Here the CDR3 DNA reads TGTGCCAGCAGCCGAAAACAGGGTTCGTCTAGTGGCTACACCTTC.

The chain has TRBV5-1 and TRBJ1-1; no firm D call. CDR1 SGHRS and CDR2 YFSETQ come from the germline V gene. V was trimmed by 1 base and J by 5 bases, leaving 18 bases between them. The CDR3 sequence is 16 residues long. CDR3 region: CASSLRRGVGKTEAFF. The DNA of the CDR3 is TGCGCCAGCAGCTTGAGGCGCGGAGTGGGTAAGACTGAAGCTTTCTTT. The entire variable domain, with the rest obtained from reference TRBV5-1 and TRBJ1-1, is as follows: KAGVTQTPRYLIKTRGQQVTLSCSPISGHRSVSWYQQTPGQGLQFLFEYFSETQRNKGNFPGRFSGRQFSNSRSEMNVSTLELGDSALYLCASSLRRGVGKTEAFFGQGTRLTVV.

This chain links TRBV6-1 with TRBJ2-5, with D maybe TRBD2 (7 bases). The CDR3 contains 13 residues. Germline CDR1 and CDR2: MNHNS and SASEGT. V was trimmed by 7 bases and J by 4 bases, leaving 13 bases between them. The CDR3 DNA sequence: TGTGCCAGCAAGCCGGGGGGCAGAGAGACCCAGTACTTC. Protein sequence: CASKPGGRETQYF.

The V gene is TRBV28, the J gene TRBJ1-1; 8 nucleotides align to TRBD1. CDR1 is MDHEN, CDR2 SYDVKM, per germline. V shed 4 bases and J 4 bases; nucleotides not matched to a gene: 8. The CDR3 is 15 amino acids. The CDR3 DNA reads as TGTGCCAGCAGTTCCTCCTCAACAGGGGGCACTGAAGCTTTCTTT. It translates to CASSSSSTGGTEAFF.

The CDR3 protein is CASQAFGGGNTGELFF. The DNA for the CDR3 is TGCGCCAGCCAGGCCTTCGGGGGAGGGAACACCGGGGAGCTGTTTTTT. This sequence joins TRBV5-1 and TRBJ2-2; weak D call: TRBD2 (6 bases). The CDR3 has 16 amino acids. From germline, CDR1 is SGHRS and CDR2 YFSETQ. V was pared by 7 bases and J by 1 base, with 17 bases between.

The rearrangement links TRBV18 to TRBJ2-5; D is unresolved. V gave up 0 bases and J gave up 5 bases, with 7 bases separating them. This CDR3 contains 13 residues. Germline V gives CDR1 KGHSH, CDR2 LQKENI. CDR3 loop: CASSPPVVETQYF. CDR3 coding DNA: TGTGCCAGCTCACCACCTGTAGTGGAGACCCAGTACTTC.